This is a list of T cell receptor beta chains from one sample in a study of spatial heterogeneity in lung cancer. TCRdb called the 5' RACE reads again in MiXCR, with one record for every CDR3 protein. The repertoire holds about 22,000 distinct CDR3 sequences, with about 5% as singletons. Here the sequenced sample was PBMCs, taken at surgery. All receptors derive from a male donor with early-stage non-small cell lung cancer. Each CDR3 is given with its conserved first and last residue. D genes are given only for firm matches. The listing skips clone size in some rows; elsewhere it reads once, few, many or a size class.

TRBV18	few	TRBJ2-5	TRBD2	CASSVGTSTKTQYF	TGTGCCAGCTCAGTAGGGACTAGTACAAAGACCCAGTACTTC
TRBV19	.	TRBJ2-1	TRBD2	CASSPTSGRSDEQFF	TGTGCCAGTAGTCCGACTAGCGGAAGGTCGGATGAGCAGTTCTTC
TRBV7-2	many	TRBJ2-5	.	CASSLLGTEQETQYF	TGTGCCAGCAGCCTCCTAGGGACCGAGCAAGAGACCCAGTACTTC
TRBV18	many	TRBJ2-7	TRBD1	CASSPRDRASYEQYF	TGTGCCAGCTCACCTCGGGACAGGGCATCCTACGAGCAGTACTTC
TRBV28	many	TRBJ2-1	.	CASSSAVAAYNEQFF	TGTGCCAGCAGTTCAGCGGTGGCGGCATACAATGAGCAGTTCTTC
TRBV6-5	many	TRBJ2-7	.	CASSYSPGASYEQYF	TGTGCCAGCAGTTACTCCCCGGGGGCGTCCTACGAGCAGTACTTC
TRBV15	many	TRBJ1-5	.	CATSREGPNQPQHF	TGTGCCACCAGCAGAGAAGGTCCCAATCAGCCCCAGCATTTT
TRBV5-1	many	TRBJ2-5	TRBD2	CASSRTSGREETQYF	TGCGCCAGCAGCCGGACTAGCGGGAGGGAAGAGACCCAGTACTTC
TRBV20-1	many	TRBJ2-1	.	CSATGTTNEQFF	TGCAGTGCAACCGGGACCACTAATGAGCAGTTCTTC
TRBV10-3	many	TRBJ2-5	TRBD1	CAIMQGAEETQYF	TGTGCCATCATGCAGGGGGCGGAGGAGACCCAGTACTTC
TRBV5-5	many	TRBJ2-3	.	CASSPPGRGLYTDTQYF	TGTGCCAGCAGCCCCCCTGGAAGGGGCCTCTACACAGATACGCAGTATTTT
TRBV7-9	many	TRBJ2-5	.	CASSFPPQETQYF	TGTGCCAGCAGCTTCCCTCCCCAAGAGACCCAGTACTTC
TRBV12-3/TRBV12-4	many	TRBJ1-3	.	CASSLGTNAGNTIYF	TGTGCCAGCAGTTTGGGGACGAACGCTGGAAACACCATATATTTT
TRBV7-6	many	TRBJ2-7	.	CASSSDRRGEQYF	TGTGCCAGCAGCTCGGACCGGAGAGGAGAGCAGTACTTC
TRBV18	many	TRBJ2-3	TRBD2	CASSRGTSGGRDTQYF	TGTGCCAGCTCCCGCGGGACTAGCGGGGGGCGAGATACGCAGTATTTT
TRBV9	many	TRBJ1-3	.	CASSVGGDSGNTIYF	TGTGCCAGCAGCGTTGGAGGAGACTCTGGAAACACCATATATTTT
TRBV20-1	many	TRBJ2-7	.	CSARFSALSYEQYF	TGCAGTGCTAGATTTAGCGCCCTCTCCTACGAGCAGTACTTC
TRBV6-6	few	TRBJ1-2	TRBD1	CASGYPTQGINYGYTF	TGTGCCAGCGGTTACCCTACACAGGGGATTAACTATGGCTACACCTTC
TRBV6-6	few	TRBJ1-1	TRBD1	CASSVRGQTEAFF	TGTGCCAGCAGTGTCAGGGGGCAAACTGAAGCTTTCTTT
TRBV5-5	many	TRBJ2-5	.	CASSPRDNRQETQYF	TGTGCCAGCAGCCCCCGGGACAACCGTCAAGAGACCCAGTACTTC
TRBV5-6	many	TRBJ2-7	.	CASSLGITYEQYF	TGTGCCAGCAGCCTCGGGATAACCTACGAGCAGTACTTC
TRBV7-9	many	TRBJ2-4	.	CASSAHLGASKNIQYF	TGTGCCAGCAGCGCTCATCTGGGGGCCAGCAAAAACATTCAGTACTTC
TRBV6-2/TRBV6-3	many	TRBJ2-7	.	CASGYGGAGSAYEQYF	TGTGCCAGCGGTTATGGTGGTGCGGGTTCTGCCTACGAGCAGTACTTC
TRBV5-6	many	TRBJ2-5	.	CASSSPTGPAETQYF	TGTGCCAGCAGCTCTCCTACCGGACCCGCAGAGACCCAGTACTTC
TRBV7-8	many	TRBJ2-5	.	CASSLFLRMGPQETQYF	TGTGCCAGCAGCTTATTTTTGCGGATGGGACCTCAAGAGACCCAGTACTTC
TRBV7-9	many	TRBJ2-7	TRBD2	CATRLAGSEQYF	TGTGCCACCCGACTAGCGGGATCCGAGCAGTACTTC
TRBV9	few	TRBJ2-3	TRBD2	CASSVGLAGADTQYF	TGTGCCAGCAGCGTAGGTCTAGCGGGAGCAGATACGCAGTATTTT
TRBV27	few	TRBJ2-1	TRBD2	CATAGVRTSGIGSYNEQFF	TGTGCCACCGCAGGGGTGAGGACTAGCGGGATCGGCTCCTACAATGAGCAGTTCTTC
TRBV6-2/TRBV6-3	many	TRBJ2-2	TRBD2	CASSFWTSGSTGELFF	TGTGCCAGCAGTTTTTGGACTAGCGGGAGCACCGGGGAGCTGTTTTTT
TRBV20-1	.	TRBJ1-5	.	CSASGGGNQPQHF	TGCAGTGCTAGCGGGGGTGGGAATCAGCCCCAGCATTTT
TRBV29-1	many	TRBJ2-7	.	CSVVGTSYEQYF	TGCAGCGTCGTGGGCACCTCCTACGAGCAGTACTTC
TRBV7-3	.	TRBJ2-1	TRBD1	CASSPGQGPNEQFF	TGTGCCAGCAGCCCTGGACAGGGGCCCAATGAGCAGTTCTTC
TRBV7-6	many	TRBJ2-1	.	CASSLRLENEQFF	TGTGCCAGCAGCTTGCGACTAGAGAATGAGCAGTTCTTC
TRBV7-2	many	TRBJ2-5	.	CASSSTRELGTQYF	TGTGCCAGCAGCTCCACTCGGGAACTGGGGACCCAGTACTTC
TRBV5-1	many	TRBJ2-5	TRBD1	CASSWTGSETQYF	TGCGCCAGCAGCTGGACAGGCTCGGAGACCCAGTACTTC
TRBV10-3	many	TRBJ2-5	.	CAISGMGEETQYF	TGTGCCATCAGTGGGATGGGGGAAGAGACCCAGTACTTC
TRBV5-1	many	TRBJ2-5	.	CASTDSQETQYF	TGCGCCAGCACCGATTCTCAAGAGACCCAGTACTTC
TRBV3-1	few	TRBJ2-4	.	CASSFTLGGAKNIQYF	TGTGCCAGCAGCTTCACACTCGGCGGGGCCAAAAACATTCAGTACTTC
TRBV6-1	many	TRBJ2-3	TRBD1	CASSGTGGFRTQYF	TGTGCCAGCAGTGGAACAGGGGGCTTTCGCACGCAGTATTTT
TRBV7-2	many	TRBJ2-7	TRBD2	CASSLGGRTLYEQYF	TGTGCCAGCAGCTTAGGCGGGAGGACCCTCTACGAGCAGTACTTC
TRBV28	many	TRBJ2-2	TRBD1	CASSFAGQGAEKFGELFF	TGTGCCAGCAGTTTCGCGGGACAGGGGGCTGAGAAGTTCGGGGAGCTGTTTTTT
TRBV7-2	many	TRBJ2-1	TRBD2	CASSPHPRGAGGQFF	TGTGCCAGCAGCCCCCACCCGCGGGGAGCGGGGGGCCAGTTCTTC
TRBV12-3/TRBV12-4	many	TRBJ2-5	.	CASSPGGGETQYF	TGTGCCAGCAGTCCAGGGGGAGGGGAGACCCAGTACTTC
TRBV9	many	TRBJ1-2	.	CASRGDGEHQGYTF	TGTGCCAGCAGAGGAGATGGGGAACACCAGGGCTACACCTTC
TRBV5-8	.	TRBJ2-4	.	CASSLVYTADLAKNIQYF	TGTGCCAGCAGCTTGGTATACACAGCGGACCTAGCCAAAAACATTCAGTACTTC
TRBV7-9	many	TRBJ2-3	TRBD1	CASSLAGTALTDTQYF	TGTGCCAGCAGCTTAGCAGGGACAGCCCTCACAGATACGCAGTATTTT
TRBV12-3/TRBV12-4	.	TRBJ2-7	.	CASSSTNSYEQYF	TGTGCCAGCAGTTCGACTAACTCCTACGAGCAGTACTTC
TRBV5-6	many	TRBJ1-5	TRBD1	CASSLSWTGSNQPQHF	TGTGCCAGCAGCTTGTCATGGACAGGGAGCAATCAGCCCCAGCATTTT
TRBV9	many	TRBJ1-6	.	CASSVRGSYNSPLHF	TGTGCCAGCAGCGTAAGGGGCTCCTATAATTCACCCCTCCACTTT
TRBV12-3/TRBV12-4	many	TRBJ1-2	.	CASRLGISYGYTF	TGTGCCAGCAGGCTGGGAATAAGCTATGGCTACACCTTC
TRBV7-9	many	TRBJ1-1	.	CASSLEEALEAFF	TGTGCCAGCAGCTTAGAGGAGGCGCTCGAAGCTTTCTTT
TRBV4-3	many	TRBJ1-3	.	CASSHPDGTLGNTIYF	TGCGCCAGCAGCCACCCCGACGGGACACTCGGAAACACCATATATTTT
TRBV20-1	.	TRBJ2-3	.	CSARGPPRVGGTDTQYF	TGCAGTGCTAGAGGACCTCCCCGAGTGGGGGGCACAGATACGCAGTATTTT
TRBV28	.	TRBJ2-3	TRBD2	CASSRSGRAAYF	TGTGCCAGCAGTCGTAGCGGGAGGGCCGCATATTTT
TRBV7-9	many	TRBJ1-5	.	CASSSTFSNQPQHF	TGTGCCAGCAGCTCCACGTTCAGCAATCAGCCCCAGCATTTT